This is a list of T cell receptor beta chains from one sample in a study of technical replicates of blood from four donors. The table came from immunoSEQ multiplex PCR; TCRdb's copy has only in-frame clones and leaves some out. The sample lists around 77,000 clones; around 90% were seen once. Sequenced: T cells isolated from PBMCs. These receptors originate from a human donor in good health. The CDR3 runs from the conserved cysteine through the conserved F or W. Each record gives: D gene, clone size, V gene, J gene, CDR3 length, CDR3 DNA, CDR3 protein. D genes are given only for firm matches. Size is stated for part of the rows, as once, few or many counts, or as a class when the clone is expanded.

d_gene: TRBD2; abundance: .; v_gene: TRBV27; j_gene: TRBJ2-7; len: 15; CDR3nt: TGTGCCAGCACGTCTGGGGCTAGCGGGCGGGGCGAGCAGTACTTC; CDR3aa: CASTSGASGRGEQYF
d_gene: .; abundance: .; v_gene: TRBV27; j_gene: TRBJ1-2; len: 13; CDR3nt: TGTGCCAGCGCGGACAGAGGCTCCCATGGCTACACCTTC; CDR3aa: CASADRGSHGYTF
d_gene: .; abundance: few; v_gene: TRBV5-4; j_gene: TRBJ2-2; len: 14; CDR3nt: TGTGCCAGCAGCCAGGACCGGGGGACCGGGGAGCTGTTTTTT; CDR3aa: CASSQDRGTGELFF
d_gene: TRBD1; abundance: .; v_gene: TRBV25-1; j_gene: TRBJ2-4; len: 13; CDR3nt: TGTGCCAGCAGGGACAGGGATCGGAACATTCAGTACTTC; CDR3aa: CASRDRDRNIQYF
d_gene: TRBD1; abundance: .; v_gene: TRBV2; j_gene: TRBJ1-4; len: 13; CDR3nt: TGTGCCAGCACGGGACAGAGTAATGAAAAACTGTTTTTT; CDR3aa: CASTGQSNEKLFF
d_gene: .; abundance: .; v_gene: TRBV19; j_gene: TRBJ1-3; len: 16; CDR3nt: TGTGCCAGTAGTCCCCAGACACTCGCCTACGGAAACACCATATATTTT; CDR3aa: CASSPQTLAYGNTIYF
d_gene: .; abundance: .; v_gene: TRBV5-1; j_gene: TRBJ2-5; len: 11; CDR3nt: TGCGCCAGCAGCTTGCAGGAGACCCAGTACTTC; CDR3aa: CASSLQETQYF
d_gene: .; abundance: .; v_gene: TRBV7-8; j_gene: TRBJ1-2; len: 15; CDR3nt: TGTGCCAGCTCCCTTTATCCGGATTCGGGCTATGGCTACACCTTC; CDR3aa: CASSLYPDSGYGYTF
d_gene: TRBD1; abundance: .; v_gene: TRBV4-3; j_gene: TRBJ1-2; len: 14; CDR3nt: TGCGCCAGCAGCCATGACAGGGAAGCCTATGGCTACACCTTC; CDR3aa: CASSHDREAYGYTF
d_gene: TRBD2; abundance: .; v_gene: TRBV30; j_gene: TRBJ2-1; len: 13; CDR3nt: TGTGCCGGACTAGCGGGACGTGCTAATGAGCAGTTCTTC; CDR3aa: CAGLAGRANEQFF
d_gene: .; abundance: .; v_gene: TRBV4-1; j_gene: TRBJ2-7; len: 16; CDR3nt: TGCGCCAGCAGCCAACTTCTAGGCAGGGGTGGATACGAGCAGTACTTC; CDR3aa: CASSQLLGRGGYEQYF
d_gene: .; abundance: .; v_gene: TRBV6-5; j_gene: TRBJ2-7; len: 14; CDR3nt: TGTGCCAGCAAATCCGACTATACCTCCTACGAGCAGTACTTC; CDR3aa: CASKSDYTSYEQYF
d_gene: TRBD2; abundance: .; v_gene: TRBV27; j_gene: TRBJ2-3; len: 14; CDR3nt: TGTGCCAGCAATCGCGGGAGGGGACCAGATACGCAGTATTTT; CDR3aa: CASNRGRGPDTQYF
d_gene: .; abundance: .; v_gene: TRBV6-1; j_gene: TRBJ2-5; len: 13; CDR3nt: TGTGCCAGCAGTGAAGTGGGGAGGGAGACCCAGTACTTC; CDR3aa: CASSEVGRETQYF
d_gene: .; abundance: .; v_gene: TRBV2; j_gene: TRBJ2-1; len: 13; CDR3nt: TGTGCCAGCAAATCTAACTCCTACAATGAGCAGTTCTTC; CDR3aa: CASKSNSYNEQFF
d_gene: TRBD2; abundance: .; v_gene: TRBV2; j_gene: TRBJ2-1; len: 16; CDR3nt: TGTGCCAGCAGGCTAGCGGCAGGAACCTTCTACAATGAGCAGTTCTTC; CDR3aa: CASRLAAGTFYNEQFF
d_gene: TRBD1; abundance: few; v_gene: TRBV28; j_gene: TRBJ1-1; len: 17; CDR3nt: TGTGCCAGCAGTGGGACAGGGTGGCGTAAAGCGAACACTGAAGCTTTCTTT; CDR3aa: CASSGTGWRKANTEAFF
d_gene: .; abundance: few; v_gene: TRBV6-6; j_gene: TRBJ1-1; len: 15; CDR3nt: TGTGCCAGCAGTTACGCGGGGGGCTTTAACACTGAAGCTTTCTTT; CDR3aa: CASSYAGGFNTEAFF
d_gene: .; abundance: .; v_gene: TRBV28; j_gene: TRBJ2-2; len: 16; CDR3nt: TGTGCCAGCAGTTTATTAGGGGGAGGGCCGACCGGGGAGCTGTTTTTT; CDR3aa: CASSLLGGGPTGELFF
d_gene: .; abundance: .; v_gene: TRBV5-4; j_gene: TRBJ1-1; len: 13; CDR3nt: TGTGCCAGCAGCTTAAGGGGTGTGACTGAAGCTTTCTTT; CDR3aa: CASSLRGVTEAFF
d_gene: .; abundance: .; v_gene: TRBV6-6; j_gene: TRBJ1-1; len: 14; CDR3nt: TGTGCCAGCAGTTCCCTGGAGTCGAACACTGAAGCTTTCTTT; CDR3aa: CASSSLESNTEAFF
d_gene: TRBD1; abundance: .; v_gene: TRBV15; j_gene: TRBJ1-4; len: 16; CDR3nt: TGTGCCACCAGCACGTCCGGGACAGGGAAAAATGAAAAACTGTTTTTT; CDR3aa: CATSTSGTGKNEKLFF
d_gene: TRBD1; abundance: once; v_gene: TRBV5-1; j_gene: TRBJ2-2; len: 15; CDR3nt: TGCGCCAGCAGAGGGACAGGGGGCAACACCGGGGAGCTGTTTTTT; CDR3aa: CASRGTGGNTGELFF
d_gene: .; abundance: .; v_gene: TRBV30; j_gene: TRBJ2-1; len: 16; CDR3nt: TGTGCCTGGGATAAGAAGGACGGGAGCTCCTACAATGAGCAGTTCTTC; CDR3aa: CAWDKKDGSSYNEQFF
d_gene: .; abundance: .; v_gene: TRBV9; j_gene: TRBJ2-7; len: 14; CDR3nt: TGTGCCAGCAGCGTACCAAGGGATGGGGGGTTGCAGTACTTC; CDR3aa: CASSVPRDGGLQYF
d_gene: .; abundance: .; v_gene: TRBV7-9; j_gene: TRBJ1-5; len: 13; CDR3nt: TGTGCCAGCAGCACCCTGGGGGGGCAGCCCCAGCATTTT; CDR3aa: CASSTLGGQPQHF
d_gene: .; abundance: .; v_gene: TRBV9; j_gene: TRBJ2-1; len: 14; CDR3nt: TGTGCCAGCAGCGTAACTCTAGACTACAATGAGCAGTTCTTC; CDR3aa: CASSVTLDYNEQFF
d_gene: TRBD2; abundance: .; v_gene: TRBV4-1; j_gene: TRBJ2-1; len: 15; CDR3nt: TGCGCCAGCAGCCAAGCCAGCGGGAGGTACAATGAGCAGTTCTTC; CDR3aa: CASSQASGRYNEQFF
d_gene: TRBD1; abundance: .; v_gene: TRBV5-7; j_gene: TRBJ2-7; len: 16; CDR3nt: TGTGCCAGCAGCTTGCGGATCCGGGACAGGGAGGAGGAGCAGTACTTC; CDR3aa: CASSLRIRDREEEQYF
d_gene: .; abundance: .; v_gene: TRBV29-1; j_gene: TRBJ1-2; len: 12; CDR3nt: TGCAGCGTTGAAGCCTTCACTTATGGCTACACCTTC; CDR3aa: CSVEAFTYGYTF
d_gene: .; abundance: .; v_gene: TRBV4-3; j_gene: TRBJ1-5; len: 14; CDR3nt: TGCGCCAGCAGCCAAGATTCGGTGAATCAGCCCCAGCATTTT; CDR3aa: CASSQDSVNQPQHF
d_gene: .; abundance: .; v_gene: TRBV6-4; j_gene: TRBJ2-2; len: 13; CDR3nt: TGTGCCAGCAGACCCCCCGGGACTGGGGAGCTGTTTTTT; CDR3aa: CASRPPGTGELFF
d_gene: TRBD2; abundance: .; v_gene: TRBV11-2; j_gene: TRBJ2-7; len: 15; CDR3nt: TGTGCCAGCAGCCCTACTAGCGGGAGTAGCTACGAGCAGTACTTC; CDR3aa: CASSPTSGSSYEQYF
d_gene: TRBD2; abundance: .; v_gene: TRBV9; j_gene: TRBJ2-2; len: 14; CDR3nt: TGTGCCAGCAGCAGGACTAGTAGCACCGGGGAGCTGTTTTTT; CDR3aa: CASSRTSSTGELFF
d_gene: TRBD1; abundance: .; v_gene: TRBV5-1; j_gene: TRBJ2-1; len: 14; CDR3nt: TGCGCCAGCAGCGGCCGGGACAGACACAATGAGCAGTTCTTC; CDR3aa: CASSGRDRHNEQFF
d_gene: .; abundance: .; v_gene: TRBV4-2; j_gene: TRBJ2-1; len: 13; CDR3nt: TGTGCCAGCAGCCAAGGACAGCGAGATGAGCAGTTCTTC; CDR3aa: CASSQGQRDEQFF
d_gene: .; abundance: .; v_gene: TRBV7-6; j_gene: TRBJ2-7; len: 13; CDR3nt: TGTGCCAGCAGCTTAGGAACAGGCTACGAGCAGTACTTC; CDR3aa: CASSLGTGYEQYF
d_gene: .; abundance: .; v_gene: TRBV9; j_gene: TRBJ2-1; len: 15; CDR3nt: TGTGCCAGCAGCGTAGAAATTAGCTCCTACAATGAGCAGTTCTTC; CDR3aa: CASSVEISSYNEQFF
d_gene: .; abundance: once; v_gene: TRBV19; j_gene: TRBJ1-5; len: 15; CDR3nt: TGTGCCAGTAGTACGGCGGTCAGTAGCAATCAGCCCCAGCATTTT; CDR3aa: CASSTAVSSNQPQHF
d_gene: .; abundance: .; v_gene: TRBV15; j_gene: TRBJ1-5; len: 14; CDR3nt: TGTGCCACCAGCAGGGAGGGATCGGGGCAGCCCCAGCATTTT; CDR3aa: CATSREGSGQPQHF
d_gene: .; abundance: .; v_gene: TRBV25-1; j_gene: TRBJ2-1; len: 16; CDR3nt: TGTGCCAGCAGTGAAGCCTTGGGGGCTAACTACAATGAGCAGTTCTTC; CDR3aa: CASSEALGANYNEQFF
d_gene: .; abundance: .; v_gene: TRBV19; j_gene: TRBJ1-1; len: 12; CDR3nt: TGTGCCAGTAGGGAACAGGGATCTGAAGCTTTCTTT; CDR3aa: CASREQGSEAFF
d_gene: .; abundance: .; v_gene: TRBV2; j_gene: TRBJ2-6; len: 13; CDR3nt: TGTGCCAGCGCAGGGGCCGGGGCCAACGTCCTGACTTTC; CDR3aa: CASAGAGANVLTF
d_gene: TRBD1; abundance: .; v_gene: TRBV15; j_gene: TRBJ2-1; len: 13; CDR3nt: TGTGCCACCATGGAGGACAGGGGGAATGAGCAGTTCTTC; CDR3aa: CATMEDRGNEQFF
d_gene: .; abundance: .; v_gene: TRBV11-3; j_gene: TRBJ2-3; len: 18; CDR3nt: TGTGCCAGCAGCCTCCGTGGGAGCGGGTCCTTTAGCACAGATACGCAGTATTTT; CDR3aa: CASSLRGSGSFSTDTQYF
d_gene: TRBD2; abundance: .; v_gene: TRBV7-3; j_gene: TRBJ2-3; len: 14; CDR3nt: TGTGCCAGCAGCTCCGGACTAGCGGGAGATACGCAGTATTTT; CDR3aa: CASSSGLAGDTQYF
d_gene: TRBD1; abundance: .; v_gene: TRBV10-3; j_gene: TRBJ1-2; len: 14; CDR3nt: TGTGCCATCAGTGACAACAGGGGGGACTATGGCTACACCTTC; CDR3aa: CAISDNRGDYGYTF
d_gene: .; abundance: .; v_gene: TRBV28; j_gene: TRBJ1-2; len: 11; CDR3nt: TGTGCCAGCGGTACAGGGTACGGCTACACCTTC; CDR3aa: CASGTGYGYTF
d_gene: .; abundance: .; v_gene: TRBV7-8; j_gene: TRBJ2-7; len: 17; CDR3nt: TGTGCCAGCAGCTTAGCCCTCCTTTCACAGATCTCCTACGAGCAGTACTTC; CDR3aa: CASSLALLSQISYEQYF